This T cell receptor (beta chain) was recorded in a study of OX40 agonist ivuxolimab in advanced cancers. Findings of the study overall: Relative to CD4+, CD8+ T cells held more expanded clones on average.

Systemic immunosuppression or autoimmune disease history was grounds to exclude patients. Turning to this clone: Its antigen is unknown. Within the sample, other DNA sequences also encode this same CDR3.

Clones were read by immunoSEQ multiplex PCR, and TCRdb kept only the in-frame ones, dropping some. The profile shows about 45,000 clones, 84% of them singletons. The ends were cut back, 0 bases at V and 5 bases at J, with 8 bases in the middle. CDR1 is SGHRS and CDR2 is YFSETQ in the germline V gene. The CDR3 is made up of 13 amino acids. Sequencing used CD4+ or CD8+ T cells sorted from blood, obtained in a trial of the OX40 agonist ivuxolimab. The rearrangement uses TRBV5-1 and TRBJ1-2, with no clear D. The source of this sequence is an adult with an advanced solid tumor such as melanoma, head and neck, liver or kidney cancer. CDR3 region: CASSLVGIYGYTF. DNA for the CDR3: TGCGCCAGCAGCTTGGTCGGCATTTATGGCTACACCTTC.